This TCR beta chain was recorded in a study of T cell repertoires in cytomegalovirus infection. Notes on the study in general: Accumulated public TCR beta family frequency recognized individuals carrying CMV together with the relevant HLA. The ex vivo response was dominated by HLA-C-restricted CMV-specific TCR beta clonotypes.

One entry per CDR3 protein, called by TCRdb with MiXCR from the reads. This table holds about 890,000 distinct CDR3 sequences, around 29% found once. Concerning this clonotype: Its target is not known.

Germline V lookup: CDR1 LNHNV, CDR2 YYDKDF (reference sequence). V gave up 5 bases and J gave up 6 bases; unmatched junction bases: 10. The CDR3 is made up of 15 amino acids. The sequences come from cultured CD8+ T cells from PBMCs, collected from culture after CMV antigen stimulation. The chain is built from TRBV15 and TRBJ1-5, with 7 bases identical to TRBD1. The sequence derives from a human donor in good health (CMV status not recorded). Some clones in this sample may be carry-over from other donors' samples. The CDR3 reads CATSGRRQGSQPQHF. Written as DNA, the CDR3 is TGTGCCACCAGCGGGCGACGACAGGGAAGTCAGCCCCAGCATTTT. Variable domain in full (rest from reference TRBV15 and TRBJ1-5): DAMVIQNPRYQVTQFGKPVTLSCSQTLNHNVMYWYQQKSSQAPKLLFHYYDKDFNNEADTPDNFQSRRPNTSFCFLDIRSPGLGDTAMYLCATSGRRQGSQPQHFGDGTRLSIL.